A single TCR beta chain is shown here with its context. Its target is unknown. Germline V lookup: CDR1 PRHDT, CDR2 FYEKMQ (reference sequence). The CDR3 contains 14 residues. J gave up 4 bases and V 3 bases, and 6 bases lay outside the gene matches. TCRdb keeps only in-frame clones here, not all; method: immunoSEQ multiplex PCR. This sample yields roughly 32,000 clones, of which approximately 80% are seen a single time; approximately 3.1% belongs to the top ten. The sample comes from a study of PD-1 blockade in mismatch repair-deficient tumors. Study-level background: Patients had eleven to twelve mismatch repair-deficient cancer types and were previously treated and progressing.

Findings of the study overall: Tumor-resident clones, often undetectable pretreatment in blood, expanded then contracted after pembrolizumab.

This sequence originates from an adult with mismatch repair-deficient cancer. The starting material was PBMCs, obtained less than 7 weeks after starting pembrolizumab. This chain links TRBV13 with TRBJ2-7, with TRBD1 matching 7 bases. As DNA, the CDR3 is TGTGCCAGCAGCTTGGGCTTGACAGGGTACGAGCAGTACTTC. As protein: CASSLGLTGYEQYF.